These T cell receptor beta chains were read from a single sample in a study of a mutant IDH1 vaccine in newly diagnosed glioma. Profiled with immunoSEQ multiplex PCR; TCRdb holds only in-frame clones, not every one. The sample includes just under 95,000 clones, around 80% of them seen just once. Sequencing was performed on PBMCs, taken from a glioma patient treated with radiotherapy, temozolomide or both. The source is a man aged 40-50 years with glioma. Both conserved end residues are part of each CDR3. A D gene is named only where the DNA matches it firmly. Clone size is not always given. Where it is, it says once, few, many or a class for expanded clones.

-,TRBJ1-1,TRBV5-4,-,TGTGCCAGCAGCTTGGGGCGGGGGGACACTGAAGCTTTCTTT,CASSLGRGDTEAFF
few,TRBJ1-1,TRBV9,-,TGTGCCAGCAGCGTTACAGGTAACACTGAAGCTTTCTTT,CASSVTGNTEAFF
once,TRBJ2-2,TRBV5-1,-,TGCGCCAGCAGCTTCCTTAATTTACAGGTAGCGAACACCGGGGAGCTGTTTTTT,CASSFLNLQVANTGELFF
-,TRBJ2-1,TRBV7-7,TRBD1,TGTGCTAGCAGCCCGGACAGGGGAAATGAGCAGTTCTTC,CASSPDRGNEQFF
-,TRBJ1-5,TRBV6-6,-,TGTGCCAGCAGCCGACAGAGTCAGGGCAATCAGCCCCAGCATTTT,CASSRQSQGNQPQHF
-,TRBJ2-7,TRBV11-2,TRBD1,TGTGCCAGCAGCCCGGACAGGTACGAGCAGTACTTC,CASSPDRYEQYF
-,TRBJ2-7,TRBV5-1,TRBD2,TGCGCCAGCAGCTCTAGCGGTGGGTACGAGCAGTACTTC,CASSSSGGYEQYF
-,TRBJ2-3,TRBV19,TRBD2,TGTGCCAGTAGCATACAAAGACTAGCGGGTGAACGGGATACGCAGTATTTT,CASSIQRLAGERDTQYF
few,TRBJ1-1,TRBV6-6,TRBD1,TGTGCCAGCAGTGTATGGACAGGGGGTCCTGAAGCTTTCTTT,CASSVWTGGPEAFF
once,TRBJ2-7,TRBV19,-,TGTGCCAGTAGGTTGGGGGCAGCTTACGAGCAGTACTTC,CASRLGAAYEQYF
few,TRBJ2-2,TRBV4-2,-,TGTGCCAGCAGCCAAGAAAGTTGGGCCGGGGAGCTGTTTTTT,CASSQESWAGELFF
once,TRBJ1-2,TRBV30,TRBD1,TGTGCCTGGAGGCATGGGACAGGGGAAGTCGTAGGCTACACCTTC,CAWRHGTGEVVGYTF
-,TRBJ1-5,TRBV28,-,TGTGCCAGCAGCAACAACGAATGGGGACCTTATCAGCCCCAGCATTTT,CASSNNEWGPYQPQHF
once,TRBJ2-7,TRBV7-7,TRBD2,TGTGCTAGCAGCTCAGCGGGAGCCCACGAGCAGTACTTC,CASSSAGAHEQYF
-,TRBJ1-2,TRBV7-9,-,TGTGCCAGCAGCTTAGTCAGGGCGGGTTCGGATGGCTACACCTTC,CASSLVRAGSDGYTF
-,TRBJ2-1,TRBV4-3,-,TGCGCCAGCCTGGGTAAAGGCGGTGAGCAGTTCTTC,CASLGKGGEQFF
-,TRBJ2-1,TRBV10-3,TRBD2,TGTGCCATAGCCGGGACTAGCGGGCGCGATGAGCAGTTCTTC,CAIAGTSGRDEQFF
-,TRBJ2-3,TRBV6-5,TRBD2,TGTGCCAGCGAAGTTCCGCGGGAGCGCGTAGATACGCAGTATTTT,CASEVPRERVDTQYF
-,TRBJ2-2,TRBV28,TRBD1,TGTGCCAGCCTGCGAACGACAGGGAAAGCCGGGGAGCTGTTTTTT,CASLRTTGKAGELFF
-,TRBJ1-4,TRBV7-2,TRBD1,TGTGCCAGCAGTTCGAACAGGGGATATGAAAAACTGTTTTTT,CASSSNRGYEKLFF
-,TRBJ1-3,TRBV4-2,-,TGTGCCAGCAGCCAATCGGGGACTGGAAACACCATATATTTT,CASSQSGTGNTIYF
few,TRBJ2-3,TRBV4-2,TRBD2,TGTGCCAGCAGCCAAGATGCTACTAGCGTGTTTGGTACGCAGTATTTT,CASSQDATSVFGTQYF
-,TRBJ2-1,TRBV18,-,TGTGCCAGCTCACCACGAGGGGTCCACAATGAGCAGTTCTTC,CASSPRGVHNEQFF
-,TRBJ2-5,TRBV30,TRBD1,TGTGCCTGGAGGGGACAGGGGGGCCCGCCCCAGTACTTC,CAWRGQGGPPQYF
few,TRBJ1-5,TRBV6-6,-,TGTGCCAGCAGTGACCGGACTGTAGCTGGCCCCCAGCATTTT,CASSDRTVAGPQHF
-,TRBJ2-2,TRBV10-3,-,TGTGCCATCAGTGGTTCTGAGGTTCGAACGAACACCGGGGAGCTGTTTTTT,CAISGSEVRTNTGELFF
-,TRBJ2-3,TRBV5-1,-,TGCGCCAGCAGCTCCAATGTAGGGGGGGCGAAAGATACGCAGTATTTT,CASSSNVGGAKDTQYF
-,TRBJ2-1,TRBV11-2,-,TGTGCCAGCAGCTTAGCACAACGGGGGAAGATTTACAATGAGCAGTTCTTC,CASSLAQRGKIYNEQFF
few,TRBJ2-7,TRBV5-1,-,TGCGCCAGCAGCTTTAGCGACTCCTACGAGCAGTACTTC,CASSFSDSYEQYF
-,TRBJ2-6,TRBV27,-,TGTGCCAGCAGTTTGGGGGCTGGTGGGGCCAACGTCCTGACTTTC,CASSLGAGGANVLTF
few,TRBJ2-3,TRBV29-1,-,TGCAGCCCAATGTCTACAGATACGCAGTATTTT,CSPMSTDTQYF
-,TRBJ1-5,TRBV25-1,TRBD1,TGTGCCAGCAGTGAAGGGACAGCGGGCGGGCCCCAGCATTTT,CASSEGTAGGPQHF
few,TRBJ2-7,TRBV19,TRBD1,TGTGCCAGTACCGGGGACAGCCTCTACGAGCAGTACTTC,CASTGDSLYEQYF
-,TRBJ2-3,TRBV4-3,-,TGCGCCAGCAGCCAAGTAAGGGGAGACCGGGACAATGAGGATACGCAGTATTTT,CASSQVRGDRDNEDTQYF
medium-sized,TRBJ1-1,TRBV5-8,-,TGTGCCAGCAGCCCCCGGGACAAGAACACTGAAGCTTTCTTT,CASSPRDKNTEAFF
-,TRBJ2-7,TRBV19,TRBD1,TGTGCCAGTACCCAAACCGAAGCGGGACAGGGGTTTATTAAGTACTTC,CASTQTEAGQGFIKYF
once,TRBJ2-5,TRBV11-2,-,TGTGCCAGCAGCTTAGGGAGAAGGACCGAAGAGACCCAGTACTTC,CASSLGRRTEETQYF
-,TRBJ1-2,TRBV27,-,TGTGCCAGCAGCCCTCGGAGGGGGAGGGAGGGCTACACCTTC,CASSPRRGREGYTF
-,TRBJ2-4,TRBV2,-,TGTGCCAGTTTGCGGGGCGCGGCCAAAAACATTCAGTACTTC,CASLRGAAKNIQYF
-,TRBJ2-6,TRBV7-2,-,TGTGCCAGCAGCTTATTAGGACGGTTATCTGGGGCCAACGTCCTGACTTTC,CASSLLGRLSGANVLTF
-,TRBJ2-2,TRBV5-6,TRBD1,TGTGCCAGCAGCTTGGAGTACAGGGGACGTGACACCGGGGAGCTGTTTTTT,CASSLEYRGRDTGELFF
-,TRBJ2-7,TRBV7-9,-,TGTGCCAGCAGCCAGGACTCCTACGAGCAGTACTTC,CASSQDSYEQYF
-,TRBJ1-2,TRBV19,TRBD1,TGTGCCAGTAGTTCTTCTCCGGGACAGGGGGCGGTGAACTATGGCTACACCTTC,CASSSSPGQGAVNYGYTF
-,TRBJ2-3,TRBV25-1,-,TGTGCCAGCAGTGAACACCAGGATACGCAGTATTTT,CASSEHQDTQYF
-,TRBJ2-7,TRBV10-1,TRBD2,TGCGCCAGCTTAAAACCCCCGACTAGCGGGAGATCCGAGCAGTACTTC,CASLKPPTSGRSEQYF
-,TRBJ1-2,TRBV18,-,TGTGCCAGCTCACTTTCCGGACAAAACTATGGCTACACCTTC,CASSLSGQNYGYTF
-,TRBJ2-3,TRBV5-1,TRBD2,TGCGCCAGCAGCAGGAGAGGGGCCGGGGGGACAGATACGCAGTATTTT,CASSRRGAGGTDTQYF
-,TRBJ2-1,TRBV11-2,TRBD2,TGTGCCAGCAGCATATTAGCGGGAGGTTTTCGTCACAATGAGCAGTTCTTC,CASSILAGGFRHNEQFF
few,TRBJ1-2,TRBV18,TRBD1,TGTGCCAGCTCGCCGACAGGGGCCCAGTCCTATGGCTACACCTTC,CASSPTGAQSYGYTF
-,TRBJ2-1,TRBV11-2,-,TGTGCCAGCAGCTCCCGGGACTTCTTCTCCTACAATGAGCAGTTCTTC,CASSSRDFFSYNEQFF
-,TRBJ2-3,TRBV7-3,-,TGTGCCAGCAGCCCCCCTAGCACAGATACGCAGTATTTT,CASSPPSTDTQYF
once,TRBJ2-7,TRBV7-8,-,TGTGCCAGCAGCACGGATCGGGCCTTGAGGGAGCAGTACTTC,CASSTDRALREQYF
-,TRBJ2-1,TRBV10-3,-,TGTGCCATCAAAGCGGGCACGAAACAGAATGAGCAGTTCTTC,CAIKAGTKQNEQFF
-,TRBJ1-4,TRBV6-5,-,TGTGCCAGCCAGGCCGGCGGGTTAACTAATGAAAAACTGTTTTTT,CASQAGGLTNEKLFF
many,TRBJ2-2,TRBV27,TRBD2,TGTGCCAGCTTGGGACTAGCGAATCCGGGGGAGCTGTTTTTT,CASLGLANPGELFF
-,TRBJ2-2,TRBV11-3,-,TGTGCCAGCAGCTTAGGCCTACGCACCGGGGAGCTGTTTTTT,CASSLGLRTGELFF
-,TRBJ2-7,TRBV18,-,TGTGCCAGCTCACCAAAACAGGGAACCTACGAGCAGTACTTC,CASSPKQGTYEQYF